This T cell receptor beta chain was captured in a study of cytomegalovirus exposure and HLA in healthy donors. Whole-study context: From HLA-typed donors, an early data release held about 92 million unique TCRs.

A word on this clone: Its cognate antigen is unknown.

Findings and caveats of the study: TRBV6-2, TRBV6-3 and other indistinguishable V segments were excluded. Across donors, most TCRs were seen rarely, yet some public ones were widespread. Earlier analysis yielded a pattern in which most TCR beta V segments were productive about 90% or about 30% of the time.

Germline V gene lookup returns CDR1 ENHRY and CDR2 SYGVKD. The CDR3 totals 15 residues. The ends were cut back, 4 bases at V and 2 bases at J, with 15 bases in the middle. The PCR made use of 60 Vbeta and 13 Jbeta primers. Sequencing used immunoSEQ multiplex PCR; TCRdb keeps in-frame clones, though not all of them. The data contain 100,000 to 150,000 clones, around 70% of them singletons. The source is a male donor in good health and CMV-seronegative. The V and J genes are TRBV10-3 and TRBJ2-7; TRBD2 might be the D (6 bases). The specimen sequenced was PBMCs. The DNA of the CDR3 is TGTGCCATCAGTGGGGCCGGGACTGACCCCTACGAGCAGTACTTC. Translation gives CAISGAGTDPYEQYF.